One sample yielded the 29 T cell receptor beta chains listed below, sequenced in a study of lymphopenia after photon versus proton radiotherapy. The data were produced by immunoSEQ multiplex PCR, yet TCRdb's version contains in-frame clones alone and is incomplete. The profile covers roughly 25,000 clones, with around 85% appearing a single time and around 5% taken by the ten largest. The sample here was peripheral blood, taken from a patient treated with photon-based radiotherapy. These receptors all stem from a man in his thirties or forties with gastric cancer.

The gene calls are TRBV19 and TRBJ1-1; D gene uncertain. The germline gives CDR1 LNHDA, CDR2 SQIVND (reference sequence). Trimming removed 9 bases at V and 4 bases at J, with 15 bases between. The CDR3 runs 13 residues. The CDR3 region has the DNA TGTGCCAGCAACGACCCCAGAGTCACTGAAGCTTTCTTT. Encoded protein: CASNDPRVTEAFF.

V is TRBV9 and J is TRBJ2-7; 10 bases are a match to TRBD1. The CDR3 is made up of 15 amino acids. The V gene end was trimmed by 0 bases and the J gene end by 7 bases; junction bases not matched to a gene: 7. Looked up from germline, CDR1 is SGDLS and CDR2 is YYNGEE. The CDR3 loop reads CASSVAGTGAREQYF. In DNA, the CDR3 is TGTGCCAGCAGCGTAGCTGGGACAGGGGCGAGAGAGCAGTACTTC.

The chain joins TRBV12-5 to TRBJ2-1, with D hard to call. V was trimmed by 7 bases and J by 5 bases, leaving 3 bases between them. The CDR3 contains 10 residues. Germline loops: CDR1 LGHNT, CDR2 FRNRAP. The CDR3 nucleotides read TGTGCTAGTGCTCACAATGAGCAGTTCTTC. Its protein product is CASAHNEQFF.

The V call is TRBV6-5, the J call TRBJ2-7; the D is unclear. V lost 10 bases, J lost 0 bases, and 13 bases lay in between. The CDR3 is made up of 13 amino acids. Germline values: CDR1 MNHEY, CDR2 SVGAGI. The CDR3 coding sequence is TGTGCCACCTCCGCGGACCACTCCTACGAGCAGTACTTC. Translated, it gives CATSADHSYEQYF.

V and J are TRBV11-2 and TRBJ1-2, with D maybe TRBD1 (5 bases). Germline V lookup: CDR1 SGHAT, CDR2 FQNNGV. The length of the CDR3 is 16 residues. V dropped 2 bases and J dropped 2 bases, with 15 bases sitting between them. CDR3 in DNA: TGTGCCAGCAGCTTACGTGAGGGGCCAATCAACTATGGCTACACCTTC. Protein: CASSLREGPINYGYTF.

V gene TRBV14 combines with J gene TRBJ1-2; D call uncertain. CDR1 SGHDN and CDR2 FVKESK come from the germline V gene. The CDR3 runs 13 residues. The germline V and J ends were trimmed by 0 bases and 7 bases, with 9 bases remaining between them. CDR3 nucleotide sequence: TGTGCCAGCAGCCAAGATCTGGGGAGTGGCTACACCTTC. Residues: CASSQDLGSGYTF. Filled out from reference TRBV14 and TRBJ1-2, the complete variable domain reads EAGVTQFPSHSVIEKGQTVTLRCDPISGHDNLYWYRRVMGKEIKFLLHFVKESKQDESGMPNNRFLAERTGGTYSTLKVQPAELEDSGVYFCASSQDLGSGYTFGSGTRLTVV.

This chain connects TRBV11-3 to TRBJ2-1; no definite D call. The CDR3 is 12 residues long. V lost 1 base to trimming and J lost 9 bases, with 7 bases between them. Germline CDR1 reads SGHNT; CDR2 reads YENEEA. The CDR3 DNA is TGTGCCAGCAGCTTAGGTCTGGGTGAGCAGTTCTTC. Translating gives CASSLGLGEQFF.

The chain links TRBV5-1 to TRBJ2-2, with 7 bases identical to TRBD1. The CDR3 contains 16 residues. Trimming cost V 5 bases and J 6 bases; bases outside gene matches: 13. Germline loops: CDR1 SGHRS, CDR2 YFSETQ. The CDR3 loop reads CASRNPGTEKAGELFF. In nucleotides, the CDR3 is TGCGCCAGCAGGAACCCGGGGACAGAAAAAGCCGGGGAGCTGTTTTTT.

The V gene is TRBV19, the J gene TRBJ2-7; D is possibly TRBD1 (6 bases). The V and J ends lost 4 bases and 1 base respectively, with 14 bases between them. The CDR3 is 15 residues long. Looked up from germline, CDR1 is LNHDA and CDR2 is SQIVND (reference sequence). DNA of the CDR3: TGTGCCAGTAGTACATCCCGGACAGTTTCCTACGAGCAGTACTTC. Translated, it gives CASSTSRTVSYEQYF. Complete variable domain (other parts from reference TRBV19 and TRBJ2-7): DGGITQSPKYLFRKEGQNVTLSCEQNLNHDAMYWYRQDPGQGLRLIYYSQIVNDFQKGDIAEGYSVSREKKESFPLTVTSAQKNPTAFYLCASSTSRTVSYEQYFGPGTRLTVT.

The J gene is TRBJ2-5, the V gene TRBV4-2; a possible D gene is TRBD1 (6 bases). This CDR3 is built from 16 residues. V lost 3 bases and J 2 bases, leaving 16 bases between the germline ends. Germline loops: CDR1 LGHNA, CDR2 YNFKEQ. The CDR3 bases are TGTGCCAGCAGCCAGGATACCGGACAGAGTCAAGAGACCCAGTACTTC. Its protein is CASSQDTGQSQETQYF.

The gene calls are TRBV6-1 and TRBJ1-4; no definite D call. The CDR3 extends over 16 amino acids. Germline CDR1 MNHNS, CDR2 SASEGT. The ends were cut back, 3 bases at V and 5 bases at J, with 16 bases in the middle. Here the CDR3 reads CASSDPGWPRNEKLFF. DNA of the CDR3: TGTGCCAGCAGTGATCCCGGTTGGCCGCGGAATGAAAAACTGTTTTTT.

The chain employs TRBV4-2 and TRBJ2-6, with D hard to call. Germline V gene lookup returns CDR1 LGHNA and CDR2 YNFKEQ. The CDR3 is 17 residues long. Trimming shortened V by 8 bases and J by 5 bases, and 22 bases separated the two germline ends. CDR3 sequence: CASDRRKGQSRANVLTF. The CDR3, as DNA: TGTGCCAGCGATCGCCGCAAAGGTCAAAGTCGGGCCAACGTCCTGACTTTC.

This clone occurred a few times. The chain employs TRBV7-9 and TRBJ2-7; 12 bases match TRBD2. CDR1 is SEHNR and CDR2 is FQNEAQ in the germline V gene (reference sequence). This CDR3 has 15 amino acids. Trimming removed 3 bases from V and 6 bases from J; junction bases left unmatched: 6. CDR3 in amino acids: CASSFTSSGRAEQYF. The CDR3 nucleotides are TGTGCCAGCAGCTTTACCTCTAGCGGGAGGGCCGAGCAGTACTTC.

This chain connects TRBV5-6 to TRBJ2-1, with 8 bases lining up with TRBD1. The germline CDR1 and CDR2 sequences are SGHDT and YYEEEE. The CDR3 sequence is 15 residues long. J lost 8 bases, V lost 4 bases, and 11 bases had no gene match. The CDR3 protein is CASSPRDRTVDEQFF. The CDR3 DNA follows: TGTGCCAGCAGCCCCCGGGACAGGACTGTGGATGAGCAGTTCTTC.

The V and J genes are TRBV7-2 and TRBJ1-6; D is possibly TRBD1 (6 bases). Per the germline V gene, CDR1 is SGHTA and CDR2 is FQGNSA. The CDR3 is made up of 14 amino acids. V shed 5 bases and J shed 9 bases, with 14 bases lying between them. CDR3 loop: CASSITGARSPLHF. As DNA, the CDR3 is TGTGCCAGCAGCATAACGGGGGCGCGTTCACCCCTCCACTTT.

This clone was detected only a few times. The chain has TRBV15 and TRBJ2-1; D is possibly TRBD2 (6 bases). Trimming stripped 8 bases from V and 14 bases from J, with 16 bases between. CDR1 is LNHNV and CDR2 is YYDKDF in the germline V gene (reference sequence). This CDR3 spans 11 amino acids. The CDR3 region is CATGTGTVKFF. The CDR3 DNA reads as TGTGCCACCGGCACCGGGACTGTAAAGTTCTTC.

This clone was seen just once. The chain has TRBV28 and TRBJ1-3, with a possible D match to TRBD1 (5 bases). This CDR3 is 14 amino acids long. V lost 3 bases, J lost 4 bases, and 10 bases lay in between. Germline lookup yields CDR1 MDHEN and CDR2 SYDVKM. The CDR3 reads CASSLMGTGNTIYF. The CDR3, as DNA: TGTGCCAGCAGTTTGATGGGGACCGGAAACACCATATATTTT.

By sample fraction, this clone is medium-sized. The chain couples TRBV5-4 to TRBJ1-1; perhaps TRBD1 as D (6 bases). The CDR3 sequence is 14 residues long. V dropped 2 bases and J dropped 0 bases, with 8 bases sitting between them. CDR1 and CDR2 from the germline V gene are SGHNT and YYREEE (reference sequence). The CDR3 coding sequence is TGTGCCAGCAGCTTTTACAGGGTGAACACTGAAGCTTTCTTT. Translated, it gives CASSFYRVNTEAFF.

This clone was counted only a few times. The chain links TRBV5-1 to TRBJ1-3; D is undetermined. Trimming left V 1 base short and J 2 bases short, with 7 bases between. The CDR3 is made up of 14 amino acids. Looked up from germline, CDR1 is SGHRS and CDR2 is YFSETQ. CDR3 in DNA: TGCGCCAGCAGCTTGAACTCGGCTGGAAACACCATATATTTT. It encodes CASSLNSAGNTIYF.

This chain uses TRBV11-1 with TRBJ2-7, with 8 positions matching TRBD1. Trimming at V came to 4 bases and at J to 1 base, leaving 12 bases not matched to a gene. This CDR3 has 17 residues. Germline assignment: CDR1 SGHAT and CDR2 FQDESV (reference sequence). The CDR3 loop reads CASSSRDRSANSYEQYF. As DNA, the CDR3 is TGTGCCAGCAGCTCCCGGGACAGGAGCGCAAATTCCTACGAGCAGTACTTC.

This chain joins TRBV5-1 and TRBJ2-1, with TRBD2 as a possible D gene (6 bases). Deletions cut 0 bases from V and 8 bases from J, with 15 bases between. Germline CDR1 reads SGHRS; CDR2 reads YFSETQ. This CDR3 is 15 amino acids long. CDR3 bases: TGCGCCAGCAGCTTGGGAGGAGGGTCTTTGGATGAGCAGTTCTTC. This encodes CASSLGGGSLDEQFF. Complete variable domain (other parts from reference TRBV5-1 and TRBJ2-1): KAGVTQTPRYLIKTRGQQVTLSCSPISGHRSVSWYQQTPGQGLQFLFEYFSETQRNKGNFPGRFSGRQFSNSRSEMNVSTLELGDSALYLCASSLGGGSLDEQFFGPGTRLTVL.

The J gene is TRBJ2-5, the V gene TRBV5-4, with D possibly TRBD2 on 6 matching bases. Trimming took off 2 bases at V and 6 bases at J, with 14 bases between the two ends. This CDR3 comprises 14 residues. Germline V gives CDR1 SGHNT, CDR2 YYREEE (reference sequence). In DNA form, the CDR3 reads TGTGCCAGCAGCTTTCTCGGGGGTAGAAAGACCCAGTACTTC. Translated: CASSFLGGRKTQYF.

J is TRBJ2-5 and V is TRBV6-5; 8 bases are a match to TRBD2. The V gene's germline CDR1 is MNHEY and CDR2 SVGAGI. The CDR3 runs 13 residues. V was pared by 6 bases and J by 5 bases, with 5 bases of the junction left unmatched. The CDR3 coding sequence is TGTGCCAGCAGCCTGACTAGCGCCGAGACCCAGTACTTC. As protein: CASSLTSAETQYF.

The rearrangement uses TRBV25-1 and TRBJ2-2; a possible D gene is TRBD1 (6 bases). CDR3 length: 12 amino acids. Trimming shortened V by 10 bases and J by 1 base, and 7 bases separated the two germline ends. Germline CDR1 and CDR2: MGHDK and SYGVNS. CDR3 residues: CATTGNTGELFF. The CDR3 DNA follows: TGTGCCACGACAGGGAACACCGGGGAGCTGTTTTTT.

Written as DNA, the CDR3 is TGTGCCAGCAGCCCGGGACAGGCTCAAGAGACCCAGTACTTC. Its translation: CASSPGQAQETQYF. The rearrangement uses TRBV7-8 and TRBJ2-5; 8 nucleotides agree with TRBD1. V lost 5 bases to trimming and J lost 2 bases; unmatched junction nucleotides: 4. In germline, CDR1 is SGHVS, CDR2 FQNEAQ. The CDR3 consists of 14 residues.

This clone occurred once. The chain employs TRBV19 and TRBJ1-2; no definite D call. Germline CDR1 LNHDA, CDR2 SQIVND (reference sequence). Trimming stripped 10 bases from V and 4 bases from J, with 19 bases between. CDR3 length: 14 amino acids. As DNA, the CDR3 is TGTGCCACCTGGCTTGGCGGGCAGGCCTATGGCTACACCTTC. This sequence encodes CATWLGGQAYGYTF.

CDR3 residues: CASSPQGDEPQYF. In nucleotides, the CDR3 is TGTGCCAGCTCACCACAGGGGGACGAGCCCCAGTACTTC. The genes are TRBV18 and TRBJ2-5; tentatively, D is TRBD1 (6 bases). This CDR3 has 13 amino acids. The germline V and J ends were trimmed by 1 base and 9 bases, with 12 bases remaining between them. Germline CDR1 is KGHSH and CDR2 is LQKENI.

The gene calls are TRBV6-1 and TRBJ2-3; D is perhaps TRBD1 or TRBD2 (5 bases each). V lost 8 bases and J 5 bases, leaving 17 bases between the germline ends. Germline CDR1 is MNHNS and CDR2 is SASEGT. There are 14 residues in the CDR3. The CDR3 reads CASSDEGPRDTQYF. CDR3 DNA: TGTGCCAGCTCCGACGAGGGGCCGAGAGATACGCAGTATTTT.

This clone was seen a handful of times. CDR3 residues: CASSRQGAADTQYF. The CDR3 bases are TGTGCCAGCAGCCGACAGGGGGCGGCAGATACGCAGTATTTT. The V and J genes are TRBV5-4 and TRBJ2-3; 10 nucleotides align to TRBD1. After removal of 4 bases from V and 4 bases from J, the junction contained 3 bases not matched to a gene. Germline V gene lookup returns CDR1 SGHNT and CDR2 YYREEE (reference sequence). The length of the CDR3 is 14 residues.